The present T cell receptor (beta chain) was sequenced within a study of OX40 agonist ivuxolimab in advanced cancers. In the study overall: Ivuxolimab, which targeted the costimulatory receptor OX40 (CD134), was an agonistic, fully human IgG2 monoclonal antibody. Of the approximately 50 dose-escalation patients, hepatocellular carcinoma was present in about 20, melanoma in about 15, renal cell carcinoma in 9 and head and neck cancer in 9. In the dose-escalation cohort, approximately 83% of patients were male, and the mean age was 60 years with a range of about 20 to 90. Partial responses occurred in three dose-escalation patients, of whom one had hepatocellular carcinoma and two had cutaneous melanoma. Intravenous ivuxolimab was administered to patients every 2 weeks at six dose levels: 0.01, 0.1, 0.3, 1.5, 3 and 10 mg/kg. The paper describes the monotherapy dose-escalation part (N = 52 patients) of the phase I trial of ivuxolimab. Patients were allowed to have had prior anti-PD-1, anti-PD-L1 or anti-CTLA-4 therapy, and more than 30% of the dose-escalation patients had previously received checkpoint inhibitors. Peripheral TCRbeta sequencing aimed to test whether ivuxolimab altered TCR sequence diversity and caused clonal T-cell expansion. On the study overall, not on this receptor specifically: Low levels of normalized T-cell clonal expansion were also seen in some patients who did not respond. In the 0.1-3.0 mg/kg groups, partial responders had among the lowest normalized peripheral clonal expansion, particularly in CD8+ T cells. At doses of 0.1 to 3.0 mg/kg, clonal expansion of both CD4+ and CD8+ blood T cells was observed from baseline to week 6. The antigen specificity of the clonally expanded peripheral T cells was not determined. On average, CD8+ T cells showed more expanded clones than CD4+ T cells after ivuxolimab.

V lost 6 bases and J lost 6 bases; the stretch between them is 12 bases long. The cysteine opens and the phenylalanine closes a CDR3 of 13 amino acids. The DNA shown is the 39-base CDR3, in frame from base 1. The CDR1 and CDR2 encoded by the germline V gene (reference sequence) are PRHDT and FYEKMQ. For sequencing of the TCRbeta CDR3 region, genomic DNA was extracted from the sorted cells. The immunoSEQ Assay was used for sequencing of TCRbeta CDR3 regions. This immuneACCESS table, as held by TCRdb, lists in-frame sequences with V and J called but not all clones. Of the missing ones, under half trace to an unresolved V gene in checked studies; the others have no known cause. Counted in this sample were 25,000 to 35,000 clones; about 88% of them appeared once. The top ten clonotypes cover under 30% of the sample. About this clone: It has no known antigen specificity. No base quality values were provided; no much bigger clone lies one nucleotide off.

The trial excluded patients who had a history of autoimmune disease or were on systemic immunosuppression. In every dose cohort, peripheral blood was drawn for TCR sequencing at baseline, cycle 4 day 1, and cycle 7 day 1. Samples were obtained from an open-label, multicenter, first-in-human phase I dose-escalation trial of ivuxolimab. Adults with locally advanced or metastatic melanoma, renal cell, hepatocellular, or head and neck squamous cell carcinoma were enrolled in the trial. CD4+ and CD8+ T cells were sorted separately from peripheral blood before TCR sequencing. The source was CD4+ or CD8+ T cells sorted from blood, collected in a trial of the OX40 agonist ivuxolimab. Here the chain combines TRBV13 and TRBJ1-5, with a weak D call of TRBD1 (6 bases match). The receptor was isolated from an adult with an advanced solid tumor such as melanoma, head and neck, liver or kidney cancer. The DNA is TGTGCCAGCAGTCAACAGGGTGGTCAGCCCCAGCATTTT. Its product reads: CASSQQGGQPQHF.